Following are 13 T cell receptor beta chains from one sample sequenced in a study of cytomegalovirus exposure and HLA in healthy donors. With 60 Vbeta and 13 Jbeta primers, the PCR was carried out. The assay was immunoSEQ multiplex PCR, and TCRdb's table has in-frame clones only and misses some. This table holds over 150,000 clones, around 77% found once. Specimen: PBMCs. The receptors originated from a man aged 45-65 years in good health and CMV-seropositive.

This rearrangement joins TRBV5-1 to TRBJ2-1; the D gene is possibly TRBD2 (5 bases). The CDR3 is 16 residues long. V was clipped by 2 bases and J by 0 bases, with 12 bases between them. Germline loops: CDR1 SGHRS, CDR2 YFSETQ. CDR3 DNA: TGCGCCAGCAGCTTATATTCCGGGAACTCCTACAATGAGCAGTTCTTC. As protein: CASSLYSGNSYNEQFF.

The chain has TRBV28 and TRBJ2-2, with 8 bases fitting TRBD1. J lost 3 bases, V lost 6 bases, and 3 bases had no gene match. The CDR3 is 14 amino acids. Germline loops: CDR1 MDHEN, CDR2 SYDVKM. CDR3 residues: CASSLQGDTGELFF. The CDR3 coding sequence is TGTGCCAGCAGCCTACAGGGGGACACCGGGGAGCTGTTTTTT. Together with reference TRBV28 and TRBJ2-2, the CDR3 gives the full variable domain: DVKVTQSSRYLVKRTGEKVFLECVQDMDHENMFWYRQDPGLGLRLIYFSYDVKMKEKGDIPEGYSVSREKKERFSLILESASTNQTSMYLCASSLQGDTGELFFGEGSRLTVL.

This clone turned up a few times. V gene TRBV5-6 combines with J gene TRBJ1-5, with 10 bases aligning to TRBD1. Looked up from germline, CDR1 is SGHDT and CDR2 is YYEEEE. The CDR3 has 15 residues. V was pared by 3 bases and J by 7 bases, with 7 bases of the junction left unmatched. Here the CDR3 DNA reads TGTGCCAGCAGCTCCGATGGGACAGGGGCCCAGCCCCAGCATTTT. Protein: CASSSDGTGAQPQHF.

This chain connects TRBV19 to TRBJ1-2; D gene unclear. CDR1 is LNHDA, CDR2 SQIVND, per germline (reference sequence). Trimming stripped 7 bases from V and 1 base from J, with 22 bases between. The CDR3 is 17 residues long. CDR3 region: CASTAWEAGALNYGYTF. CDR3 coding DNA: TGTGCCAGTACTGCCTGGGAGGCAGGTGCTCTTAACTATGGCTACACCTTC.

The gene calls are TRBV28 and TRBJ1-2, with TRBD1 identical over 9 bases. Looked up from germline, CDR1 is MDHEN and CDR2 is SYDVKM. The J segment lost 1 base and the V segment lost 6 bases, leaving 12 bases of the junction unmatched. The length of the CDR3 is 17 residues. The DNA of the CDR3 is TGTGCCAGCAGCCCCTTTTCCGGGACAGGGCTTAACTATGGCTACACCTTC. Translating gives CASSPFSGTGLNYGYTF.

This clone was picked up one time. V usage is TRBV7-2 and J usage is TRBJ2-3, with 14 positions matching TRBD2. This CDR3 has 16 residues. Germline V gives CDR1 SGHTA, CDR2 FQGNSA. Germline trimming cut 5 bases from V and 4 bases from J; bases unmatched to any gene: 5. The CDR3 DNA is TGTGCCAGCAGCAGGACTAGCGGGGGGACTGCAGATACGCAGTATTTT. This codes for CASSRTSGGTADTQYF. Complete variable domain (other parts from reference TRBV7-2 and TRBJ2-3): GAGVSQSPSNKVTEKGKDVELRCDPISGHTALYWYRQSLGQGLEFLIYFQGNSAPDKSGLPSDRFSAERTGGSVSTLTIQRTQQEDSAVYLCASSRTSGGTADTQYFGPGTRLTVL.

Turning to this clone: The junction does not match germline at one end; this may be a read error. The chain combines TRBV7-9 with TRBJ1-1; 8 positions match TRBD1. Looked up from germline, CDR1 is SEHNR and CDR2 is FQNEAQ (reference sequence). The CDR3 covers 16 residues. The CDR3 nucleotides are TGTGCCAGCGGCTTTGACAGGGGTATGGGTGGCACTGAAGCTTTCTTT. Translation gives CASGFDRGMGGTEAFF.

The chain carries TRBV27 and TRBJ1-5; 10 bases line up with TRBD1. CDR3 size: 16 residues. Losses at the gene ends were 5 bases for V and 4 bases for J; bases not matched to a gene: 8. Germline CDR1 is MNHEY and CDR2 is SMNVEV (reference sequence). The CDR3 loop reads CASSARDRGFNQPQHF. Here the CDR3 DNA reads TGTGCCAGCAGTGCCCGGGACAGGGGCTTTAATCAGCCCCAGCATTTT.

The CDR3 sequence: CASSQFIGGSGNTIYF. The DNA for the CDR3 is TGCGCCAGCAGCCAGTTTATAGGGGGTTCTGGAAACACCATATATTTT. The chain joins TRBV4-1 to TRBJ1-3, with D perhaps matching TRBD1 (6 bases). From germline, CDR1 is MGHRA and CDR2 YSYEKL. The CDR3 spans 16 residues. V lost 3 bases and J 1 base, leaving 13 bases between the germline ends.

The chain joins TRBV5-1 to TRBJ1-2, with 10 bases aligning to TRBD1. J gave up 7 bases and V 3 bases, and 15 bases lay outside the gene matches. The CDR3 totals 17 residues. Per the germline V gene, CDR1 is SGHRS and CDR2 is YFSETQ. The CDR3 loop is CASSSTIFPGQGGGYTF. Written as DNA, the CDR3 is TGCGCCAGCAGCTCCACTATATTTCCCGGACAGGGGGGTGGCTACACCTTC.

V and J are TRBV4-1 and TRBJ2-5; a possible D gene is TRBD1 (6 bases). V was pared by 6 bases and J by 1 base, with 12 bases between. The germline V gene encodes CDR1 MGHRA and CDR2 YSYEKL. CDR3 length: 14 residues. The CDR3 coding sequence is TGCGCCAGCAGGATCCGGGACATCCAAGAGACCCAGTACTTC. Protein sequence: CASRIRDIQETQYF.

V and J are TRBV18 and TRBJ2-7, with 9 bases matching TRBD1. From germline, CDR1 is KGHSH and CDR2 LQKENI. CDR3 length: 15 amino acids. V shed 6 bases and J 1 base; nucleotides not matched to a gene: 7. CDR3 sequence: CASSAKGTGSYEQYF. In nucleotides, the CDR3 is TGTGCCAGCTCCGCCAAGGGGACAGGGTCCTACGAGCAGTACTTC.

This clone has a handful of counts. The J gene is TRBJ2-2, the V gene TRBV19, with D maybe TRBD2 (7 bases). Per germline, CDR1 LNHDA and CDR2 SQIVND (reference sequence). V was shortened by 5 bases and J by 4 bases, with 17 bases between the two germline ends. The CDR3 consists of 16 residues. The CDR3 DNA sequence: TGTGCCAGTAGTCCCCAGCGGGGACACTCCACCGGGGAGCTGTTTTTT. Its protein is CASSPQRGHSTGELFF.